Below, one T cell receptor beta chain is given with its context. What it recognizes is unknown. This specimen belongs to a study of identical twins. Study-level points and caveats: It was out-of-frame TCR alpha sharing in monozygotic twins that models underestimated.

Germline V gives CDR1 SGHAT, CDR2 FQNNGV. The CDR3 runs 14 residues. The germline V and J ends were trimmed by 5 bases and 4 bases, with 13 bases remaining between them. TCRdb itself ran the 5' RACE reads through MiXCR, one entry per CDR3 protein. The table has approximately 470,000 distinct CDR3 sequences, about 14% seen once. The same sample was also used in a study of yellow fever vaccine responses in identical twins.

The clonotype was recovered from a woman aged 18-30 years in good health. The chain carries TRBV11-2 and TRBJ2-3; the D is unclear. The sequenced material came from CD4+ T cells sorted from blood. The CDR3 DNA sequence: TGTGCCAGCAGCCCTACTAATCGGGCAGATACGCAGTATTTT. It yields the protein CASSPTNRADTQYF.